This passage covers 4 T cell receptor beta chains from one sample sequenced in a study of regulatory T cells in long-lasting Graves disease. Through Arm-PCR of CDR3 regions and iRepertoire HTBI primers, TCR beta libraries were built. TCRdb fed the multiplex PCR reads into MiXCR, producing one record per CDR3 protein. The sample consists of about 470,000 distinct CDR3 sequences, less than 25% of them appearing once. Time point defined: persistent/refractory GD, antithyroid drugs over 5 years with positive TRAb. TCR sequences were obtained from RNA taken from PBMCs. This specimen consisted of peripheral blood mononuclear cells (PBMCs), obtained when the disease was refractory, from a patient treated with antithyroid drugs. The receptors come from a female donor with Graves disease.

This clonotype occurred many times. This sequence joins TRBV27 and TRBJ1-2; 7 positions match TRBD1. This CDR3 contains 14 residues. Germline CDR1 MNHEY, CDR2 SMNVEV (reference sequence). Trimming removed 3 bases from V and 6 bases from J; junction bases left unmatched: 7. CDR3 sequence reads: CASSLAGGANGYTF. CDR3 sequence (DNA): TGTGCCAGCAGTTTGGCAGGGGGGGCTAATGGCTACACCTTC.

In its sample, this clonotype was seen a few times. The genes are TRBV5-4 and TRBJ1-1; TRBD1 matches at 9 bases. V lost 7 bases to trimming and J lost 0 bases; unmatched junction nucleotides: 4. The germline V gene has CDR1 SGHNT and CDR2 YYREEE (reference sequence). CDR3 length: 14 amino acids. The CDR3 DNA follows: TGTGCCAGCCAAGGGACAGGGATGAACACTGAAGCTTTCTTT. Translating gives CASQGTGMNTEAFF.

This clonotype has only a few counts. In nucleotides, the CDR3 is TGTGCCAGCACGAATGAAGTTAGGACTGAAGCTTTCTTT. Translation gives CASTNEVRTEAFF. The chain is built from TRBV6-2 or TRBV6-3 and TRBJ1-1; D call uncertain. From germline, CDR1 is MNHEY and CDR2 SVGEGT. This CDR3 has 13 amino acids. V lost 7 bases and J 5 bases, leaving 14 bases between the germline ends.

There are a few counts of this clonotype. This chain links TRBV7-9 with TRBJ2-2; no firm D call. The CDR3 is 11 residues long. V was trimmed by 10 bases and J by 7 bases, leaving 10 bases between them. Germline-derived CDR1 and CDR2 are SEHNR and FQNEAQ (reference sequence). CDR3 in DNA: TGTGCCACCCGGGCGATCGGGGAGCTGTTTTTT. This encodes CATRAIGELFF. Drawing the rest from reference TRBV7-9 and TRBJ2-2, the complete variable domain is DTGVSQNPRHKITKRGQNVTFRCDPISEHNRLYWYRQTLGQGPEFLTYFQNEAQLEKSRLLSDRFSAERPKGSFSTLEIQRTEQGDSAMYLCATRAIGELFFGEGSRLTVL.